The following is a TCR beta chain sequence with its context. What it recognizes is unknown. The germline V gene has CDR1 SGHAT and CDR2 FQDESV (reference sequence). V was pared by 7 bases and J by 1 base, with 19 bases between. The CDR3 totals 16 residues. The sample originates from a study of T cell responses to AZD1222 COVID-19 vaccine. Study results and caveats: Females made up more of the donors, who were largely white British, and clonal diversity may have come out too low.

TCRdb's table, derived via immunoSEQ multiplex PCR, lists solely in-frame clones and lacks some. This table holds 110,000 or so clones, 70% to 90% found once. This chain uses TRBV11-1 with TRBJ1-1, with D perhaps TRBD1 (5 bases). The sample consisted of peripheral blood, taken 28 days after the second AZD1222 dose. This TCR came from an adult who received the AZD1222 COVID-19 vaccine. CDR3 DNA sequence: TGTGCCAGCAACACCGACCAGGGACGTCGGAACACTGAAGCTTTCTTT. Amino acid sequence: CASNTDQGRRNTEAFF.